What follows describes a single TCR beta chain. The antigen is unknown. These data are taken from a study of identifying expanded T cells in peripheral blood. Study outcomes and limitations: Differentially abundant clones: around 1.2 between replicates, roughly 16 at 2 to 3 weeks, around 19 at four. Clone count variance between roughly 2-week samples rose with total template count.

Collection occurred without any documented infections or immune events in donors. The V end was cut by 7 bases, the J end by 1 base, with 13 bases between. Germline V lookup: CDR1 SQVTM, CDR2 ANQGSEA. The CDR3 consists of 13 residues. Only in-frame clones appear in the TCRdb table, and some are missing; sequencing was by immunoSEQ multiplex PCR. Here the sample spans over 80,000 clones, around 86% being singletons. The TCR originated in a person aged 18-70 years in good health. Material for sequencing was blood. This rearrangement joins TRBV29-1 to TRBJ1-1, with D possibly TRBD1 on 6 matching bases. CDR3 nucleotide sequence: TGCAGCGCCCGTCAACAGGGGAACACTGAAGCTTTCTTT. This codes for CSARQQGNTEAFF.